This entry lists 9 T cell receptor beta chains sequenced from one sample in a study of identical twins. In TCRdb, the 5' RACE reads were re-called with MiXCR into one record per CDR3 protein. The sample records approximately 190,000 distinct CDR3 sequences, approximately 15% being singletons. These same records also appear under a second study, on T cells expressing NK-cell markers.

The sample taken for sequencing was CD8+ T cells sorted from blood. These receptors were obtained from a young woman in good health.

V usage is TRBV30 and J usage is TRBJ2-2; D not resolved. The CDR3 has 11 amino acids. V was shortened by 1 base and J by 3 bases, with 0 bases between the two germline ends. The germline V gene has CDR1 GTSNPN and CDR2 SVGIG (reference sequence). CDR3 sequence reads: CAWSDTGELFF. Written as DNA, the CDR3 is TGTGCCTGGAGTGACACCGGGGAGCTGTTTTTT.

V gene TRBV7-9 combines with J gene TRBJ1-1; no definite D call. Germline assignment: CDR1 SEHNR and CDR2 FQNEAQ (reference sequence). V was clipped by 5 bases and J by 1 base, with 11 bases between them. The CDR3 is 14 residues long. The CDR3 nucleotides read TGTGCCAGCAGCCCCTCAGATGAGAACACTGAAGCTTTCTTT. Its translation: CASSPSDENTEAFF.

This clonotype has ten or more counts. J is TRBJ1-1 and V is TRBV7-9; 9 bases fit TRBD1. V shed 6 bases, J shed 8 bases, and the junction held 10 bases outside the gene matches. The length of the CDR3 is 14 residues. The V gene's germline CDR1 is SEHNR and CDR2 FQNEAQ (reference sequence). Here the CDR3 reads CASRNYRGRSEAFF. DNA of the CDR3: TGTGCCAGCAGAAATTACAGGGGGCGGTCCGAAGCTTTCTTT.

This clonotype appeared a few times. This sequence joins TRBV15 and TRBJ2-7; D remains ambiguous. The length of the CDR3 is 14 residues. Germline V gene sequence: CDR1 LNHNV, CDR2 YYDKDF (reference sequence). V was shortened by 0 bases and J by 6 bases, with 12 bases between the two germline ends. In nucleotides, the CDR3 is TGTGCCACCAGCAGAGATATGGCAGCCGGCGAGCAGTACTTC. Translating gives CATSRDMAAGEQYF.

The chain employs TRBV12-2 and TRBJ1-2; the table's D call, TRBD1, has no DNA check behind it. TRBV12-2 is recorded as a pseudogene. This CDR3 region has 13 residues. The CDR3: CASRCTGSVGYTF. The CDR3 DNA reads as TGTGCAAGTCGCTGCACAGGGTCTGTTGGCTACACCTTC.

The genes are TRBV29-1 and TRBJ2-1, with a possible D match to TRBD2 (6 bases). Trimming removed 4 bases from V and 9 bases from J, with 13 bases in between. The germline CDR1 and CDR2 sequences are SQVTM and ANQGSEA. The CDR3 extends over 12 amino acids. CDR3 bases: TGCAGCGTTGTGGGGCGGGAAACTGAGCAGTTCTTC. Amino acid sequence: CSVVGRETEQFF.

This clonotype came up many times. The chain is built from TRBV7-9 and TRBJ2-2, with unresolved D. Trimming pared 6 bases from V and 2 bases from J, leaving 1 base between. The CDR3 contains 11 residues. Germline V gene lookup returns CDR1 SEHNR and CDR2 FQNEAQ (reference sequence). The DNA of the CDR3 is TGTGCCAGCAGTAACACCGGGGAGCTGTTTTTT. Translated: CASSNTGELFF.

This sequence joins TRBV24-1 and TRBJ2-3, with 9 bases fitting TRBD2. This CDR3 has 16 residues. V was clipped by 7 bases and J by 3 bases; unmatched bases: 10. Germline CDR1 is KGHDR and CDR2 is SFDVKD. This CDR3 reads CATSRPGAGGTDTQYF. DNA for the CDR3: TGTGCCACCAGCCGTCCGGGAGCGGGGGGAACAGATACGCAGTATTTT.

This clonotype was counted only a few times. The genes are TRBV12-3 or TRBV12-4 and TRBJ2-3; maybe TRBD2 (5 bases). The CDR3 contains 13 residues. Trimming left V 6 bases short and J 4 bases short, with 11 bases between. The CDR3 nucleotides are TGTGCCAGCAGCCCGGAGGTCCCAGATACGCAGTATTTT. Encoded protein: CASSPEVPDTQYF.